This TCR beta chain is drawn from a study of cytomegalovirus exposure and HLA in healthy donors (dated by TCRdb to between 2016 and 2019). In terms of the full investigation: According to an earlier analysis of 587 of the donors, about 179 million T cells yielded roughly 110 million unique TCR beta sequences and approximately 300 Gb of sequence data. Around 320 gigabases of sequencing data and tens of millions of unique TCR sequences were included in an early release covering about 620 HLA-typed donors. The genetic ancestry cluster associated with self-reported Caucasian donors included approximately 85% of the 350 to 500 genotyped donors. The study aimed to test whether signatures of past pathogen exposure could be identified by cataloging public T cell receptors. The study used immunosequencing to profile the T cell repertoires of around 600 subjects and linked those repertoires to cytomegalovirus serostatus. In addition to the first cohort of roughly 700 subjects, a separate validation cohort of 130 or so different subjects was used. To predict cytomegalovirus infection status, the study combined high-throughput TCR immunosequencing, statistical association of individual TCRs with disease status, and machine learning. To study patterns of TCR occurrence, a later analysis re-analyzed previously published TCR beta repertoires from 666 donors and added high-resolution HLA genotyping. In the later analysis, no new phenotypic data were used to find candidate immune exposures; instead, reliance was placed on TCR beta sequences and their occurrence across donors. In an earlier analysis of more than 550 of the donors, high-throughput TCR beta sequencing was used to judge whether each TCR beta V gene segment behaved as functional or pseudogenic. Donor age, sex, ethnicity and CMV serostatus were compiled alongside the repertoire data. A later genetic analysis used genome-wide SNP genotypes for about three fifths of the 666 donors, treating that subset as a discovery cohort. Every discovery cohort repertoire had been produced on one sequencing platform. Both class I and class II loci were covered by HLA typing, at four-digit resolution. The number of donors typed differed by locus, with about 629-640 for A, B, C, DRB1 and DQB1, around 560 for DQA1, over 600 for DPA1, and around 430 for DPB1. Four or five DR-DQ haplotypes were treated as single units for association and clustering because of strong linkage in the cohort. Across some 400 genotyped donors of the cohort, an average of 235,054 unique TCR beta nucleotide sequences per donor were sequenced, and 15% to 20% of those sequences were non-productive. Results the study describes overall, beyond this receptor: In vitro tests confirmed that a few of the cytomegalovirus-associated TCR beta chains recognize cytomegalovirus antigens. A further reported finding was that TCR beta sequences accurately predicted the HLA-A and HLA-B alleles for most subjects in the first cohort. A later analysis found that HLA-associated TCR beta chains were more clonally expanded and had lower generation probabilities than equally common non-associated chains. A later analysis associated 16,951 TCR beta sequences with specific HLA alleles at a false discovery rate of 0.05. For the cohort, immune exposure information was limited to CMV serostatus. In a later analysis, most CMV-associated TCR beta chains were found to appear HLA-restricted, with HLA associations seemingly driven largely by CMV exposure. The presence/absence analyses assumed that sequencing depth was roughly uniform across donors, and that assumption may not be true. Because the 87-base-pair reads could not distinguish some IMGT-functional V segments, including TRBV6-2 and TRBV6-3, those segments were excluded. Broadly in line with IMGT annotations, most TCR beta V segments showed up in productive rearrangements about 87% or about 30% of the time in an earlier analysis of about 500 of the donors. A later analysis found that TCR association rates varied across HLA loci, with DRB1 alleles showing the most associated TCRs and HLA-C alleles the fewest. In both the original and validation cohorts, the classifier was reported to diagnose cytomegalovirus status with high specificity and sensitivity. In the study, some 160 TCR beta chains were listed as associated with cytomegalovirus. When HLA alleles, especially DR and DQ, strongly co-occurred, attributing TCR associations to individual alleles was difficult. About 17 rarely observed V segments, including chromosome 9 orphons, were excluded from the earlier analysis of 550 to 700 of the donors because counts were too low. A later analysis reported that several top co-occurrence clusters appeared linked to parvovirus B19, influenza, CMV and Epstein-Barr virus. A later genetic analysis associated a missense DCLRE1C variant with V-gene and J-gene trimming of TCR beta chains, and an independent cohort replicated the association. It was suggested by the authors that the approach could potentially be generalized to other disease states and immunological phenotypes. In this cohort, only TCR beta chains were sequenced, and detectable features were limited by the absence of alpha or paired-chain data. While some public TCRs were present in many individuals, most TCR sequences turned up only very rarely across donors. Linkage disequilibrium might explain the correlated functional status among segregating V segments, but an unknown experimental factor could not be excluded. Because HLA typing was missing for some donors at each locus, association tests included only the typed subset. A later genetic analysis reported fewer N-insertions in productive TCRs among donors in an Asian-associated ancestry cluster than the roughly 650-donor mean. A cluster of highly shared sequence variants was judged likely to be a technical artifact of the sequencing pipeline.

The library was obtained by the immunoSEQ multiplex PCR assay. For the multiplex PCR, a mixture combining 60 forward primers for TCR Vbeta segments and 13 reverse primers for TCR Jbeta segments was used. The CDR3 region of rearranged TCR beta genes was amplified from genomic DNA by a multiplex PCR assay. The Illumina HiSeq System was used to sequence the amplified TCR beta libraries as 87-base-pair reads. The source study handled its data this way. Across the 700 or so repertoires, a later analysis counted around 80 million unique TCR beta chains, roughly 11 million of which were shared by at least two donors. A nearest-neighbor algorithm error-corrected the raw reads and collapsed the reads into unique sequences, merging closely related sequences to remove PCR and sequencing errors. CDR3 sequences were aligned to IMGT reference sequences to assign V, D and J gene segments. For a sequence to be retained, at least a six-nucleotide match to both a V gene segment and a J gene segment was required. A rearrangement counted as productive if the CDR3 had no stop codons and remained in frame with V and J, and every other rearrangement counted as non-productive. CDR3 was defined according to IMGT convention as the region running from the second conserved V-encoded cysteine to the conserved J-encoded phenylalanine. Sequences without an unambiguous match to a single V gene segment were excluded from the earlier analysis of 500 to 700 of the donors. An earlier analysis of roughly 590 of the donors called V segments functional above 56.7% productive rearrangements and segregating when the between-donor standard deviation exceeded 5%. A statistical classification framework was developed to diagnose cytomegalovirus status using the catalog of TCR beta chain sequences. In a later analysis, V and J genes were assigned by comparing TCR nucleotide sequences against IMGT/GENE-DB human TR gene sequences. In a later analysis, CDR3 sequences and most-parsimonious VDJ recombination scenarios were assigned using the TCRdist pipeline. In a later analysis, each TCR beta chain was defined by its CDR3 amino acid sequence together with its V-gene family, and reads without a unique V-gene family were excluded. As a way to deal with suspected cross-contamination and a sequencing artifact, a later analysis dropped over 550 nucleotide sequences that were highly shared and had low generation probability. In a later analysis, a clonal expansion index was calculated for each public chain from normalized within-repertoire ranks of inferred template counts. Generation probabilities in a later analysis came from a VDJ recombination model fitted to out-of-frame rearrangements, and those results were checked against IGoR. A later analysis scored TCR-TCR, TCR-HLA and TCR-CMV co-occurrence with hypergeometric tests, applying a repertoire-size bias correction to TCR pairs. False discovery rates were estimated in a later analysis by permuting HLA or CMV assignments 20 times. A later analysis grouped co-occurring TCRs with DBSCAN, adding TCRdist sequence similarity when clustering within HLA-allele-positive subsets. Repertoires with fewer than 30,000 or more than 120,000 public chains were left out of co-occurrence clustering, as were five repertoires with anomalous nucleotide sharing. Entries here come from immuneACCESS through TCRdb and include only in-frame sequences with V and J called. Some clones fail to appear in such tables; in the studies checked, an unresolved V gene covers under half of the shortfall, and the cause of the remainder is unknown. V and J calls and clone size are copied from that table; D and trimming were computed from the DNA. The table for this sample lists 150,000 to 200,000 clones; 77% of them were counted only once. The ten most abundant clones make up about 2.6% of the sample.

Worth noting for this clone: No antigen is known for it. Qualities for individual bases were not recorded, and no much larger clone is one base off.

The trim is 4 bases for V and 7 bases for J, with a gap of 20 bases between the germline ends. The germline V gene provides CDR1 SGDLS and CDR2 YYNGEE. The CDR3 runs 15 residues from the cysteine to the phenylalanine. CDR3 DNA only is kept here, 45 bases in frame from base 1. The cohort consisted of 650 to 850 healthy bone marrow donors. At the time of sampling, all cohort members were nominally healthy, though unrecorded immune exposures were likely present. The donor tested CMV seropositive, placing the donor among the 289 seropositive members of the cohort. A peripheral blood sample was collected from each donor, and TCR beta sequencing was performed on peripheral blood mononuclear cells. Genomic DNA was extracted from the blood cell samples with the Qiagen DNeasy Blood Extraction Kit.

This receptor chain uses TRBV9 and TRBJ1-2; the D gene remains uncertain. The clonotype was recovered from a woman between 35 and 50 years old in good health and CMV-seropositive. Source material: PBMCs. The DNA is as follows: TGTGCCAGCAGCCCAGAGCGGGGTAGGAACGCTGGCTACACCTTC. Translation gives CASSPERGRNAGYTF.